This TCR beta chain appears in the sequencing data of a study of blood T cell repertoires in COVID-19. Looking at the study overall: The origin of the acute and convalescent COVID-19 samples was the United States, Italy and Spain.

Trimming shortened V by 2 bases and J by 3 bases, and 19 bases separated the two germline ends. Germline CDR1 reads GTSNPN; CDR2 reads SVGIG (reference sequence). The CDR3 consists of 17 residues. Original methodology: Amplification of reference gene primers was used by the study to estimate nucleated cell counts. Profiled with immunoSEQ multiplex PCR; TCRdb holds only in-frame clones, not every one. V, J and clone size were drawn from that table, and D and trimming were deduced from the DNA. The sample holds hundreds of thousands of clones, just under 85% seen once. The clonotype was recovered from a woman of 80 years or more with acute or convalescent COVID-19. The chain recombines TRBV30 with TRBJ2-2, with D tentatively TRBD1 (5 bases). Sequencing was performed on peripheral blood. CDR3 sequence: CAWSPTWGVEDTGELFF. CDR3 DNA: TGTGCCTGGAGTCCCACGTGGGGCGTGGAAGACACCGGGGAGCTGTTTTTT.